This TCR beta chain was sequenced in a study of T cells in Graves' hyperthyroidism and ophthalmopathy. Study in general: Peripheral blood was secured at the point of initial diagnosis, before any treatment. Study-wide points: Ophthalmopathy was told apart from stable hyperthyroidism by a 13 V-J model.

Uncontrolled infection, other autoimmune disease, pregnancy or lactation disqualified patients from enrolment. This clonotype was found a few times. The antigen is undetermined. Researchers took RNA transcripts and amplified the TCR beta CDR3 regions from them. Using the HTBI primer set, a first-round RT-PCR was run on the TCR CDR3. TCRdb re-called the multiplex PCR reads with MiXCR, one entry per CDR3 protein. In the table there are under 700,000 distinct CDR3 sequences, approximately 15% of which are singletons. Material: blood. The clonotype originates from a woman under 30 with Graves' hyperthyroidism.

This CDR3 reads CASSQTGAGTQYF. The CDR3, as DNA: TGTGCCAGCAGCCAGACGGGGGCCGGGACCCAGTACTTC. The rearrangement joins TRBV7-8 to TRBJ2-5; D possibly matches TRBD1 or TRBD2 (6 bases each). Trimming stripped 5 bases from V and 7 bases from J, with 14 bases between. Germline V gives CDR1 SGHVS, CDR2 FQNEAQ. This CDR3 contains 13 residues.